The rows below give T cell receptor beta chains drawn from one sample of a study of OX40 agonist ivuxolimab in advanced cancers. Assay used: immunoSEQ multiplex PCR; TCRdb lists only in-frame clones, some missing. This sample carries 52,000 or so clones, over 90% of them seen once, and the ten largest clones take around a sixth. The source was CD4+ or CD8+ T cells sorted from blood, collected in a trial of the OX40 agonist ivuxolimab. These receptors were collected from an adult with an advanced solid tumor such as melanoma, head and neck, liver or kidney cancer. The CDR3 runs from the conserved cysteine through the conserved F or W. Only some rows state a clone size, as once, few, many or a class for expanded clones.

clone size: NA; V gene: TRBV27; CDR3 protein: CASSSGQKAFF
clone size: NA; V gene: TRBV6-7; CDR3 protein: CANPIKRTLTTDTQYF
clone size: NA; V gene: TRBV7-6; CDR3 protein: CASSRLAINTDTQYF
clone size: NA; V gene: TRBV30; CDR3 protein: CAWSGPWTSGIRRGETQYF
clone size: few; V gene: TRBV7-2; CDR3 protein: CASSLRDSGYEQYF
clone size: NA; V gene: TRBV10-3; CDR3 protein: CAISDPDTTGLCNF
clone size: NA; V gene: TRBV6-4; CDR3 protein: CASSDSEGEAFF
clone size: NA; V gene: TRBV9; CDR3 protein: CASSGRDARNEQFF
clone size: NA; V gene: TRBV10-3; CDR3 protein: CAISRDGMNTEAFF
clone size: NA; V gene: TRBV14; CDR3 protein: CASSHGQGSNYSNEQFF
clone size: NA; V gene: TRBV6-1; CDR3 protein: CASLAEDKGYEQYF
clone size: NA; V gene: TRBV7-9; CDR3 protein: CASSYGNTEAFF
clone size: NA; V gene: TRBV28; CDR3 protein: CASSLRAGNQPQHF
clone size: few; V gene: TRBV4-3; CDR3 protein: CASSQEWGGTYNEQFF
clone size: NA; V gene: TRBV7-7; CDR3 protein: CASSFSGSSYNEQFF
clone size: NA; V gene: TRBV27; CDR3 protein: CASSSDREPDTEAFF
clone size: NA; V gene: TRBV7-9; CDR3 protein: CASSDWGGYIQYF
clone size: NA; V gene: TRBV19; CDR3 protein: CASSIRGTGLNTGELFF
clone size: NA; V gene: TRBV11-1; CDR3 protein: CASHRGSGRDNEQFF
clone size: NA; V gene: TRBV6-5; CDR3 protein: CASGLSSYEQYF
clone size: few; V gene: TRBV28; CDR3 protein: CASSLGLAGGAETQYF
clone size: NA; V gene: TRBV27; CDR3 protein: CASGSLGSGNTIYF
clone size: NA; V gene: TRBV10-3; CDR3 protein: CAISEPGLAVNNEQFF
clone size: NA; V gene: TRBV11-2; CDR3 protein: CASTFGGVGNEQFF
clone size: NA; V gene: TRBV13; CDR3 protein: CASRSTLNFPEQYF
clone size: NA; V gene: TRBV15; CDR3 protein: CATSRGRGLATNEQFF
clone size: NA; V gene: TRBV2; CDR3 protein: CASSKGQEKGENTIYF
clone size: NA; V gene: TRBV13; CDR3 protein: CASSSGLALSYEQYF
clone size: NA; V gene: TRBV7-3; CDR3 protein: CASSLKPHPGLAGVPTDTQYF
clone size: NA; V gene: TRBV6-1; CDR3 protein: CASSVRDSSNQPQHF
clone size: NA; V gene: TRBV28; CDR3 protein: CASSWGQGVEQYF
clone size: NA; V gene: TRBV7-7; CDR3 protein: CASSPGTDHILTDTQYF
clone size: NA; V gene: TRBV11-2; CDR3 protein: CASSLAGELFF
clone size: NA; V gene: TRBV29-1; CDR3 protein: CSVESESSYNEQFF
clone size: NA; V gene: TRBV4-3; CDR3 protein: CASSQGWTYQETQYF
clone size: NA; V gene: TRBV13; CDR3 protein: CASSPGLAGDGYEQYF
clone size: NA; V gene: TRBV29-1; CDR3 protein: CSSWGGITDTQYF
clone size: NA; V gene: TRBV5-6; CDR3 protein: CASSLGNEQFF
clone size: NA; V gene: TRBV9; CDR3 protein: CASSVGYNTEAFF
clone size: NA; V gene: TRBV19; CDR3 protein: CASSIGTSGSNEQFF
clone size: NA; V gene: TRBV4-3; CDR3 protein: CASSQDRTYEQYF
clone size: NA; V gene: TRBV7-9; CDR3 protein: CASSLATLASNSYNEQFF
clone size: NA; V gene: TRBV11-2; CDR3 protein: CASSFNEQFF
clone size: NA; V gene: TRBV28; CDR3 protein: CASSFPRLGSGELFF
clone size: NA; V gene: TRBV29-1; CDR3 protein: CSVEFRALTLAYNEQFF
clone size: NA; V gene: TRBV7-9; CDR3 protein: CASSRGTGDQPQHF
clone size: NA; V gene: TRBV28; CDR3 protein: CASTYGPSGGYNEQFF
clone size: NA; V gene: TRBV5-5; CDR3 protein: CASSLDGYEQYF
clone size: NA; V gene: TRBV2; CDR3 protein: CASSQGTGTGGWDEQYF
clone size: NA; V gene: TRBV6-5; CDR3 protein: CASSYGESYEQYF
clone size: NA; V gene: TRBV7-9; CDR3 protein: CASSDHPTSGNYNEQFF
clone size: NA; V gene: TRBV6-6; CDR3 protein: CASSSPTKQDTEAFF
clone size: few; V gene: TRBV5-5; CDR3 protein: CASSPAAPGQPFSYEQYF
clone size: NA; V gene: TRBV15; CDR3 protein: CATSRDRGNTEAFF
clone size: NA; V gene: TRBV4-1; CDR3 protein: CASSQEVGRQGPASGKGEAFF
clone size: NA; V gene: TRBV29-1; CDR3 protein: CSVLQDTTGELFF
clone size: NA; V gene: TRBV7-8; CDR3 protein: CASSSGLAGYYEQYF
clone size: NA; V gene: TRBV18; CDR3 protein: CASSLGRSSNQPQHF